This T cell receptor (beta chain) was identified during a study of blood T cell repertoires in COVID-19. The wider study: From T cells, B-cell-depleted T cells, or PBMCs came the material, which was cDNA or gDNA.

Per the study methods: Estimates of nucleated cell counts were drawn from the amplification of reference gene primers. Profiled with immunoSEQ multiplex PCR; TCRdb holds only in-frame clones, not every one. The V and J calls and clone size are taken from that table; D and trimming were inferred from the DNA. The profile covers around 320,000 clones, with 87% appearing a single time and roughly 2.3% taken by the ten largest. Germline CDR1 reads LNHDA; CDR2 reads SQIVND (reference sequence). The CDR3 covers 16 residues. The V end was cut by 5 bases, the J end by 2 bases, with 17 bases between. The source material was peripheral blood. This clonotype was obtained from a man between 18 and 35 years old with active or convalescent COVID-19. The chain employs TRBV19 and TRBJ2-3; a weak D match, TRBD2 (5 bases). The CDR3 reads CASSWVATDYTDTQYF. CDR3 coding DNA: TGTGCCAGTAGTTGGGTAGCAACAGACTACACAGATACGCAGTATTTT.